The rows below give T cell receptor beta chains drawn from one sample of a study of post-analysis software for immune sequencing data. TCRdb independently ran MiXCR on the PCR reads; one entry per CDR3 protein. Here the sample spans roughly 580,000 distinct CDR3 sequences, around 44% being singletons. Sequenced input: blood. The receptors come from a girl aged 5-17 years with multiple sclerosis. The CDR3 runs from the conserved cysteine through the conserved F or W. Each record gives: D gene, V gene, clone size, J gene, CDR3 DNA, CDR3 protein. The D gene is left open where the match is weak. Size tells how often a clone was seen (once, few, many) or the class of an expanded clone, and some rows leave it out.

D gene: TRBD1
V gene: TRBV5-1
clone size: .
J gene: TRBJ2-6
CDR3 DNA: TGCGCCAGCAGCTCCGGACAGGGGGGGGACTCGGGGGCCAACGTCCTGACTTTC
CDR3 protein: CASSSGQGGDSGANVLTF

D gene: TRBD1
V gene: TRBV7-9
clone size: .
J gene: TRBJ2-1
CDR3 DNA: TGTGCCAGCAGCTTGGGGACAGTTTCCAATGAGCAGTTCTTC
CDR3 protein: CASSLGTVSNEQFF

D gene: .
V gene: TRBV12-5
clone size: .
J gene: TRBJ1-1
CDR3 DNA: TGTGCTAGTGGTTTGCAGATGAACACTGAAGCTTTCTTT
CDR3 protein: CASGLQMNTEAFF

D gene: .
V gene: TRBV6-5
clone size: .
J gene: TRBJ2-7
CDR3 DNA: TGTGCCAGCAGCTCTACGACAACAGGGCAGTACTTC
CDR3 protein: CASSSTTTGQYF

D gene: TRBD1
V gene: TRBV24-1
clone size: .
J gene: TRBJ2-7
CDR3 DNA: TGTGCCACCAGTGACGAGGGGGCTCAAGAATCCTACGAGCAGTACTTC
CDR3 protein: CATSDEGAQESYEQYF

D gene: TRBD1
V gene: TRBV6-1
clone size: .
J gene: TRBJ1-2
CDR3 DNA: TGTGCCAGCAGCGGACAGGGACGCAGTGGCTACACCTTC
CDR3 protein: CASSGQGRSGYTF

D gene: .
V gene: TRBV19
clone size: .
J gene: TRBJ1-2
CDR3 DNA: TGTGCCAGTAGTCCGAACCCCAACTATGGCTACACCTTC
CDR3 protein: CASSPNPNYGYTF

D gene: .
V gene: TRBV5-1
clone size: .
J gene: TRBJ2-5
CDR3 DNA: TGCGCCAGCAGCTTGGATAAGGGTTTGGAGACCCAGTACTTC
CDR3 protein: CASSLDKGLETQYF

D gene: .
V gene: TRBV12-3/TRBV12-4
clone size: .
J gene: TRBJ1-1
CDR3 DNA: TGTGCCAGCAGTTTAACAGGACCCCGCATGAACACTGAAGCTTTCTTT
CDR3 protein: CASSLTGPRMNTEAFF

D gene: .
V gene: TRBV6-1
clone size: .
J gene: TRBJ2-4
CDR3 DNA: TGTGCCAGCAGTGGAGAAAGAAAGGACAGAAACATTCAGTACTTC
CDR3 protein: CASSGERKDRNIQYF

D gene: TRBD1
V gene: TRBV4-1
clone size: .
J gene: TRBJ1-6
CDR3 DNA: TGCGCCAGCAGCCAAGATCCACGGACAGGGAGGAATTCACCCCTCCACTTT
CDR3 protein: CASSQDPRTGRNSPLHF

D gene: .
V gene: TRBV5-6
clone size: few
J gene: TRBJ2-7
CDR3 DNA: TGTGCCAGCAGCTTGCTGGTAACAGGTGAATCCGAGCAGTACTTC
CDR3 protein: CASSLLVTGESEQYF

D gene: .
V gene: TRBV20-1
clone size: .
J gene: TRBJ2-7
CDR3 DNA: TGCAGTGCTAGAATTGCCTCCGAGCAGTACTTC
CDR3 protein: CSARIASEQYF

D gene: .
V gene: TRBV12-3/TRBV12-4
clone size: .
J gene: TRBJ2-7
CDR3 DNA: TGTGCCAGCAGTTTATCGGGGGCCTACTCCTACGAGCAGTACTTC
CDR3 protein: CASSLSGAYSYEQYF

D gene: .
V gene: TRBV2
clone size: .
J gene: TRBJ2-1
CDR3 DNA: TGTGCCAGCAGTGAAACGTGGGTAAATGAGCAGTTCTTC
CDR3 protein: CASSETWVNEQFF

D gene: TRBD2
V gene: TRBV11-2
clone size: .
J gene: TRBJ2-7
CDR3 DNA: TGTGCCAGCAACTTAAACCCGGGGGGCGAGCAGTACTTC
CDR3 protein: CASNLNPGGEQYF

D gene: TRBD1
V gene: TRBV12-3/TRBV12-4
clone size: few
J gene: TRBJ2-5
CDR3 DNA: TGTGCCAGCACTATGGGGACAGGGGTACACGAGACCCAGTACTTC
CDR3 protein: CASTMGTGVHETQYF

D gene: .
V gene: TRBV6-6
clone size: .
J gene: TRBJ1-5
CDR3 DNA: TGTGCCAGCAGTACCACAGTCCGTAGCAATCAGCCCCAGCATTTT
CDR3 protein: CASSTTVRSNQPQHF

D gene: .
V gene: TRBV7-9
clone size: few
J gene: TRBJ2-1
CDR3 DNA: TGTGCCAGCGAGGGAAGCTCCTACAATGAGCAGTTCTTC
CDR3 protein: CASEGSSYNEQFF

D gene: TRBD2
V gene: TRBV24-1
clone size: .
J gene: TRBJ2-1
CDR3 DNA: TGTGCCACCAGTGAGTCCGGGACTAGCGGGATCAATGAGCAGTTCTTC
CDR3 protein: CATSESGTSGINEQFF

D gene: .
V gene: TRBV24-1
clone size: many
J gene: TRBJ2-5
CDR3 DNA: TGTGCCACCAGTGATTCCGGGGGCATTGCAAAAGAGACCCAGTACTTC
CDR3 protein: CATSDSGGIAKETQYF

D gene: .
V gene: TRBV12-3/TRBV12-4
clone size: few
J gene: TRBJ1-6
CDR3 DNA: TGTGCCAGCAGTTTAGAAGGGACGGATAATTCACCCCTCCACTTT
CDR3 protein: CASSLEGTDNSPLHF

D gene: .
V gene: TRBV29-1
clone size: .
J gene: TRBJ2-7
CDR3 DNA: TGCAGCGTTGAAGACCGGCGTTTGAGCTCCTACGAGCAGTACTTC
CDR3 protein: CSVEDRRLSSYEQYF

D gene: .
V gene: TRBV5-1
clone size: .
J gene: TRBJ2-7
CDR3 DNA: TGCGCCAGCCGGGAAAACTACGAGCAGTACTTC
CDR3 protein: CASRENYEQYF

D gene: .
V gene: TRBV12-3/TRBV12-4
clone size: .
J gene: TRBJ2-6
CDR3 DNA: TGTGCCAGCAGTCCCCTAAAGGCTGGGGACAACGTCCTGACTTTC
CDR3 protein: CASSPLKAGDNVLTF

D gene: .
V gene: TRBV5-1
clone size: .
J gene: TRBJ2-7
CDR3 DNA: TGCGCCAGCAGCTTGGAAGGGGCGTCCTACGGGGAGCAGTACTTC
CDR3 protein: CASSLEGASYGEQYF

D gene: .
V gene: TRBV9
clone size: .
J gene: TRBJ2-1
CDR3 DNA: TGTGCCAGCAGCCCCCAGGCCGCTGGAGAGCAGTTCTTC
CDR3 protein: CASSPQAAGEQFF

D gene: .
V gene: TRBV29-1
clone size: .
J gene: TRBJ2-1
CDR3 DNA: TGCAGCGTTGAAGAGATACTAGGTAATGAGCAGTTCTTC
CDR3 protein: CSVEEILGNEQFF

D gene: .
V gene: TRBV5-1
clone size: .
J gene: TRBJ2-3
CDR3 DNA: TGCGCCAGCAGCGGCCCTGGGAGGATTGCAGATACGCAGTATTTT
CDR3 protein: CASSGPGRIADTQYF

D gene: TRBD1
V gene: TRBV12-3/TRBV12-4
clone size: .
J gene: TRBJ2-6
CDR3 DNA: TGTGCCAGCAGTTTTCTACAGGGGGCTGGGGCCAACGTCCTGACTTTC
CDR3 protein: CASSFLQGAGANVLTF

D gene: .
V gene: TRBV21-1
clone size: .
J gene: TRBJ2-7
CDR3 DNA: TGTGCCAGCAGCGAGCGGGGGCGACCCTACGAGCAGTACTTC
CDR3 protein: CASSERGRPYEQYF

D gene: TRBD2
V gene: TRBV10-3
clone size: few
J gene: TRBJ2-7
CDR3 DNA: TGTGCCATCAGACTAGCGGGAGAGGCCTACGAGCAGTACTTC
CDR3 protein: CAIRLAGEAYEQYF

D gene: .
V gene: TRBV5-6
clone size: .
J gene: TRBJ2-7
CDR3 DNA: TGTGCCAGCAGCTCCTCCTCTAAACCCGAGCAGTACTTC
CDR3 protein: CASSSSSKPEQYF

D gene: .
V gene: TRBV5-1
clone size: few
J gene: TRBJ2-7
CDR3 DNA: TGCGCCAGCAGCTTGGAGGGGGTGGGACACCGCCGCTCCTACGAGCAGTACTTC
CDR3 protein: CASSLEGVGHRRSYEQYF

D gene: .
V gene: TRBV20-1
clone size: few
J gene: TRBJ1-2
CDR3 DNA: TGCAGTGCTAGAGTGCAGGGTGGGGACTATGGCTACACCTTC
CDR3 protein: CSARVQGGDYGYTF

D gene: .
V gene: TRBV6-5
clone size: .
J gene: TRBJ2-7
CDR3 DNA: TGTGCCAGCAGTTACTGGGGCGGCGAATGGTACTTC
CDR3 protein: CASSYWGGEWYF

D gene: TRBD1
V gene: TRBV20-1
clone size: .
J gene: TRBJ1-5
CDR3 DNA: TGCAGTGCTAGGGACAGGGGAAGGAAGCCCCAGCATTTT
CDR3 protein: CSARDRGRKPQHF

D gene: TRBD1
V gene: TRBV5-1
clone size: few
J gene: TRBJ1-1
CDR3 DNA: TGCGCCAGCAGCTCGGGACAGCCCCGGGCTGAAGCTTTCTTT
CDR3 protein: CASSSGQPRAEAFF

D gene: TRBD2
V gene: TRBV27
clone size: .
J gene: TRBJ2-5
CDR3 DNA: TGTGCCAGCAGTTTATGGGCAAGCGGGGGTCCAGAGACCCAGTACTTC
CDR3 protein: CASSLWASGGPETQYF

D gene: .
V gene: TRBV27
clone size: few
J gene: TRBJ2-3
CDR3 DNA: TGTGCCACCATGAGTTGGCACACAGATACGCAGTATTTT
CDR3 protein: CATMSWHTDTQYF

D gene: .
V gene: TRBV12-3/TRBV12-4
clone size: .
J gene: TRBJ2-5
CDR3 DNA: TGTGCCAGCAGTTTAGCGGGAGCGGACAAGCAGTACTTC
CDR3 protein: CASSLAGADKQYF

D gene: TRBD2
V gene: TRBV10-3
clone size: .
J gene: TRBJ2-1
CDR3 DNA: TGTGCCATCAGCCACTCTGGACTAGCGGATGGGAATGAGCAGTTCTTC
CDR3 protein: CAISHSGLADGNEQFF

D gene: .
V gene: TRBV4-1
clone size: few
J gene: TRBJ2-7
CDR3 DNA: TGCGCCAGCAGCCTAGAGCCGGTCTCCTACAATGAGCAGTACTTC
CDR3 protein: CASSLEPVSYNEQYF

D gene: .
V gene: TRBV5-1
clone size: .
J gene: TRBJ1-4
CDR3 DNA: TGCGCCAGCAGCTTGGCACCCCCGAATGAAAAACTGTTTTTT
CDR3 protein: CASSLAPPNEKLFF

D gene: TRBD1
V gene: TRBV27
clone size: few
J gene: TRBJ1-1
CDR3 DNA: TGTGCCAGCAGTAAGACAGGGGGCCGGAACACTGAAGCTTTCTTT
CDR3 protein: CASSKTGGRNTEAFF

D gene: .
V gene: TRBV12-3/TRBV12-4
clone size: .
J gene: TRBJ2-7
CDR3 DNA: TGTGCCAGCAGTTCCTCCCTCAGGGAACACGAGCAGTACTTC
CDR3 protein: CASSSSLREHEQYF

D gene: .
V gene: TRBV7-2
clone size: .
J gene: TRBJ2-1
CDR3 DNA: TGTGCCAGCAGCTTAGCGGTGGGAGGATTCTACAATGAGCAGTTCTTC
CDR3 protein: CASSLAVGGFYNEQFF

D gene: .
V gene: TRBV29-1
clone size: .
J gene: TRBJ2-3
CDR3 DNA: TGCAGCACCCCTCGAGGCACAAATACGCAGTATTTT
CDR3 protein: CSTPRGTNTQYF

D gene: TRBD2
V gene: TRBV4-1
clone size: few
J gene: TRBJ2-7
CDR3 DNA: TGCGCCAGCAGCCATCAGACTAGCGTCCCCTACGAGCAGTACTTC
CDR3 protein: CASSHQTSVPYEQYF

D gene: TRBD1
V gene: TRBV29-1
clone size: .
J gene: TRBJ1-2
CDR3 DNA: TGCAGCGCCAGAGACCGTGACAGGGGTTTGGGCTACACCTTC
CDR3 protein: CSARDRDRGLGYTF

D gene: TRBD2
V gene: TRBV20-1
clone size: few
J gene: TRBJ2-7
CDR3 DNA: TGCAGTGCCTCCGGGACTAGCGTTACCTACGAGCAGTACTTC
CDR3 protein: CSASGTSVTYEQYF

D gene: TRBD2
V gene: TRBV7-2
clone size: .
J gene: TRBJ2-1
CDR3 DNA: TGTGCCAGCAGCCCCCCTAGCGGGAGGGCCGTGTTTGAGCAGTTCTTC
CDR3 protein: CASSPPSGRAVFEQFF

D gene: .
V gene: TRBV6-1
clone size: .
J gene: TRBJ2-4
CDR3 DNA: TGTGCCAGCATTTCGGACGGAATCAAGCAGTACTTC
CDR3 protein: CASISDGIKQYF

D gene: TRBD1
V gene: TRBV27
clone size: few
J gene: TRBJ2-7
CDR3 DNA: TGTGCCAGCAAGGGACAGGGGGCCTACGAGCAGTACTTC
CDR3 protein: CASKGQGAYEQYF

D gene: .
V gene: TRBV5-1
clone size: few
J gene: TRBJ2-3
CDR3 DNA: TGTGCCAGCAGCTTGGAGAGTAGCACAGATACGCAGTATTTT
CDR3 protein: CASSLESSTDTQYF

D gene: TRBD1
V gene: TRBV4-1
clone size: few
J gene: TRBJ2-5
CDR3 DNA: TGCGCCAGCAGTCACCCGGGACAGGGGTATGAGACCCAGTACTTC
CDR3 protein: CASSHPGQGYETQYF

D gene: TRBD2
V gene: TRBV20-1
clone size: .
J gene: TRBJ2-5
CDR3 DNA: TGCAGTGCTATAAGCGGGGCAGGCGGGACCCAGTACTTC
CDR3 protein: CSAISGAGGTQYF

D gene: TRBD2
V gene: TRBV11-3
clone size: .
J gene: TRBJ2-7
CDR3 DNA: TGTGCCAGCAGTCCTCGGGGGACTAGCGGAGCCTACGAGCAGTACTTC
CDR3 protein: CASSPRGTSGAYEQYF

D gene: TRBD1
V gene: TRBV12-3/TRBV12-4
clone size: .
J gene: TRBJ1-2
CDR3 DNA: TGTGCCAGCAAACAGGGGGCGAGCTATGGCTACACCTTC
CDR3 protein: CASKQGASYGYTF

D gene: .
V gene: TRBV5-4
clone size: .
J gene: TRBJ2-3
CDR3 DNA: TGTGCCAGCAGCTTGGCGGGCAGGGGAAGAGCAGATACGCAGTATTTT
CDR3 protein: CASSLAGRGRADTQYF